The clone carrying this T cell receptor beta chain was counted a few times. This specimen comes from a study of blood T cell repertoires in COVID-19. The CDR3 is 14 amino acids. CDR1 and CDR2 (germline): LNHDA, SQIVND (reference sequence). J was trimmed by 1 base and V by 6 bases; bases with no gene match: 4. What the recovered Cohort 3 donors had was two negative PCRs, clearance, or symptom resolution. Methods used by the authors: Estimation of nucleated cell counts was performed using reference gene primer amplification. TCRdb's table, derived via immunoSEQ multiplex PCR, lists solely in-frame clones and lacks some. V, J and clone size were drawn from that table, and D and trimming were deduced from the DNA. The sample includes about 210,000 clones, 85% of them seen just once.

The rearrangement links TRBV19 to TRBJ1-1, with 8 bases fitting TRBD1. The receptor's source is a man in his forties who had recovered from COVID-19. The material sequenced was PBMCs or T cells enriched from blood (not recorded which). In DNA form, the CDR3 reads TGTGCCAGTAGGACAGGACAGGGGAACACTGAAGCTTTCTTT. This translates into CASRTGQGNTEAFF.